This T cell receptor (beta chain) was documented in a study of T cells in Graves' hyperthyroidism and ophthalmopathy. Study context: Peripheral blood collection took place at initial diagnosis, before any treatment. General study findings and limits: Among clonotypes expanded in thyroid above 0.001, most were also found in blood.

In its sample, this clonotype was seen a few times. Antigen specificity is unknown. Deletions cut 2 bases from V and 1 base from J, with 7 bases between. The germline V gene has CDR1 GTSNPN and CDR2 SVGIG (reference sequence). The CDR3 length is 13 residues. From RNA transcripts, TCR beta CDR3 regions were amplified. A first-round RT-PCR of the TCR CDR3 used the HTBI primer set. TCRdb reprocessed the multiplex PCR reads via MiXCR and lists one record per CDR3 protein. The sample has about 560,000 distinct CDR3 sequences; about 15% are singletons. The definition of stable Graves' hyperthyroidism was no ophthalmopathy progression within 18 months. Each diagnosis drew on symptoms, thyroxine, TRAb, thyroid ultrasound and orbital computed tomography findings.

The chain employs TRBV30 and TRBJ2-3; D is uncertain. This TCR was sampled from a woman between 40 and 55 years old with Graves' hyperthyroidism. Material: blood. The CDR3, as DNA: TGTGCCTGGAGTTCGGGTGGCACAGATACGCAGTATTTT. Amino acids: CAWSSGGTDTQYF.